Below, 9 T cell receptor beta chains from the same sample are listed, as sequenced in a study of identical twins (dated by TCRdb to about 2016). The method behind the library was 5' RACE. Sequencing took place on an Illumina HiSeq 2000. TCRdb applied fastp at Q25 and MiXCR to the public reads, then kept only in-frame beta chains. CDR3 protein sequences are deduplicated, and each keeps its most common genes and DNA. Here the sample has hundreds of thousands of distinct CDR3 sequences; approximately 20% occur a single time. Clones ranked in the top ten supply approximately 0.5% of the sample. These same records also appear under a second study, on yellow fever vaccine responses in identical twins.

Sequenced input: CD4+ T cells sorted from blood. The source is a woman aged 18-35 years in good health.

This clonotype was found many times. V usage is TRBV12-3 or TRBV12-4 and J usage is TRBJ1-5; possible D gene TRBD1, 5 bases. With 2 bases removed from V and 3 bases from J, the gap between germline ends came to 11 bases. The CDR3 covers 15 residues. In DNA, the CDR3 is TGTGCCAGCAGTTTAAGAGGGGCCTTCAATCAGCCCCAGCATTTT. As protein: CASSLRGAFNQPQHF.

The rearrangement links TRBV6-5 to TRBJ1-5, with 9 bases lining up with TRBD1. CDR3 length: 16 amino acids. V dropped 1 base and J dropped 1; count of bases not matched to a gene: 2. The germline gives CDR1 MNHEY, CDR2 SVGAGI. The CDR3 nucleotides are TGTGCCAGCAGTTACTACGGACAGGGGAGCAATCAGCCCCAGCATTTT. Its translation is CASSYYGQGSNQPQHF.

The rearrangement joins TRBV29-1 to TRBJ2-1; D uncertain. This CDR3 is 13 amino acids long. Germline CDR1 reads SQVTM; CDR2 reads ANQGSEA. Trimming took 3 bases from V and 7 from J, leaving 13 bases between them. CDR3 sequence reads: CSVDPLGANEQFF. The CDR3 DNA reads TGCAGCGTTGACCCGTTGGGCGCTAATGAGCAGTTCTTC.

This clonotype appeared many times. This sequence joins TRBV20-1 and TRBJ2-1; 11 nucleotides align to TRBD2. Germline CDR1 and CDR2: DFQATT and SNEGSKA (reference sequence). The CDR3 consists of 16 residues. J was trimmed by 4 bases and V by 2 bases; bases with no gene match: 7. Here the CDR3 reads CSARNPGLAAYNEQFF. CDR3 nucleotide sequence: TGCAGTGCTAGAAACCCGGGACTAGCGGCTTACAATGAGCAGTTCTTC.

V and J are TRBV12-3 or TRBV12-4 and TRBJ2-1; D perhaps matches TRBD1 (6 bases). The germline V and J ends were trimmed by 5 bases and 5 bases, with 13 bases remaining between them. This CDR3 has 14 residues. The CDR3 loop reads CASSTGILNNEQFF. The CDR3 DNA is TGTGCCAGCAGTACAGGGATCCTGAACAATGAGCAGTTCTTC.

V is TRBV4-2 and J is TRBJ2-1, with D maybe TRBD2 (6 bases). Trimming took off 1 base at V and 4 bases at J, with 14 bases between the two ends. The CDR3 has 16 residues. Germline V lookup: CDR1 LGHNA, CDR2 YNFKEQ. This chain's CDR3 is CASSQGSGLDYNEQFF. The CDR3 DNA follows: TGTGCCAGCAGCCAAGGTAGCGGCCTAGATTACAATGAGCAGTTCTTC.

This clonotype appeared a few times. The chain carries TRBV19 and TRBJ2-1, with D hard to call. The ends were cut back, 10 bases at V and 0 bases at J, with 16 bases in the middle. The CDR3 sequence is 15 residues long. CDR1 is LNHDA and CDR2 is SQIVND in the germline V gene (reference sequence). CDR3: CATRPDVSSYNEQFF. CDR3 DNA: TGTGCCACCCGCCCGGACGTCAGCTCCTACAATGAGCAGTTCTTC.

The genes are TRBV6-1 and TRBJ1-2; 11 bases match TRBD1. In germline, CDR1 is MNHNS, CDR2 SASEGT. After removal of 5 bases from V and 8 bases from J, the junction contained 10 bases not matched to a gene. The CDR3 extends over 15 amino acids. CDR3 amino acids: CASSLKGTGGGGYTF. The CDR3 DNA is TGTGCCAGCAGTCTCAAGGGGACAGGGGGAGGCGGCTACACCTTC.

The V gene is TRBV3-1, the J gene TRBJ1-6; D is unresolved. Germline-derived CDR1 and CDR2 are LGHDT and YNNKEL (reference sequence). V was trimmed by 0 bases and J by 9 bases, leaving 9 bases between them. The CDR3 has 14 residues. The CDR3 nucleotides read TGTGCCAGCAGCCAAGAATGGGCAGGTTCACCCCTCCACTTT. Residues: CASSQEWAGSPLHF.